The rows below give T cell receptor beta chains drawn from one sample of a study of cytomegalovirus exposure and HLA in healthy donors. This table comes from immunoSEQ multiplex PCR, and its TCRdb copy is limited to in-frame clones, with some not included. This sample has about 140,000 clones, with about three quarters found just once. Material: PBMCs. The receptors were gathered from a man in his fifties or sixties in good health and CMV-seropositive. CDR3s include the opening cysteine and the closing phenylalanine or tryptophan.

V gene	CDR3 protein
TRBV5-6	CASSLGGSPDEKLFF
TRBV18	CASSRGQGETEAFF
TRBV7-3	CASSSQGGLSTDTQYF
TRBV27	CASRGRGSYNEQFF
TRBV6-5	CASSYGGGNYGYTF
TRBV9	CASSAGPGLANNEQFF
TRBV28	CASSLPGQGTEKLFF
TRBV7-2	CASSLAWQGGYEQYF
TRBV14	CASSRTKGTYEKLFF
TRBV6-4	CASSGDSYEQYF
TRBV7-9	CSSSYTGPYGYTF
TRBV6-1	CASNAGTDTYEQYF
TRBV5-4	CASSRQGNYGYTF
TRBV19	CASHGQGAGYTF
TRBV18	CASSLLSTEAFF
TRBV6-1	CASKRQGAGGYTF
TRBV7-9	CASSLASVRDLAFF
TRBV7-6	CASSLGGLAPIPYEQYF
TRBV6-5	CASSFSGQGAYEQYF
TRBV5-1	CASSARPREATDTQYF
TRBV7-7	CASSPLEDYSYNEQFF
TRBV11-2	CASSWAGEQYF
TRBV21-1	CASSLAGWQVNTGELFF
TRBV5-1	CASSIQGADNEQFF
TRBV5-1	CASSLEAGGTDTQYF
TRBV18	CASSPRQASSNEQFF
TRBV5-1	CASSFRENTDTQYF
TRBV6-6	CASSYSKTSHEQYF
TRBV21-1	CASSNLSRDRAHEQFF
TRBV5-1	CASSFNGRGTDTQYF
TRBV27	CASSATGNEAFF